Presented here are 18 T cell receptor beta chains from one specimen sequenced in a study of patients and donors after allogeneic stem cell transplantation. MiXCR was run by TCRdb on the RT-PCR reads, yielding one entry per CDR3 protein. Of about 150,000 distinct CDR3 sequences listed, about 36% were seen once; the top ten hold 50% to 65%. The material sequenced was blood, either unsorted or a sorted T cell fraction (not recorded which). The receptors were gathered from a human donor who was either an allogeneic HSCT recipient or a stem cell or donor lymphocyte infusion donor (not recorded which). It is not recorded whose cells these are; they may come from a transplant donor.

The rearrangement links TRBV7-3 to TRBJ2-2, with D possibly matching TRBD2 (5 bases). The CDR3 has 15 residues. V lost 5 bases and J lost 0, with 10 bases in between. The germline CDR1 and CDR2 sequences are SGHTA and FQGTGA. The CDR3 DNA follows: TGTGCCAGCAGCCTAGGAGGAACGAACACCGGGGAGCTGTTTTTT. Encoded protein: CASSLGGTNTGELFF.

The chain carries TRBV24-1 and TRBJ1-4; D is perhaps TRBD1 (6 bases). This CDR3 region has 15 residues. CDR1 and CDR2 from the germline V gene are KGHDR and SFDVKD. V was shortened by 3 bases and J by 8 bases, with 15 bases between the two germline ends. The CDR3 nucleotides read TGTGCCACCAGTGATGCCGGGGGGCCAGGCGAAAAACTGTTTTTT. It encodes CATSDAGGPGEKLFF.

The genes are TRBV20-1 and TRBJ1-1; possibly TRBD1 for D (6 bases). Germline V gives CDR1 DFQATT, CDR2 SNEGSKA (reference sequence). V was shortened by 7 bases and J by 4 bases, with 13 bases between the two germline ends. The CDR3 runs to 12 residues. The CDR3 loop is CSGLQGSTEAFF. DNA for the CDR3: TGCAGTGGCCTACAGGGCTCCACTGAAGCTTTCTTT.

The table lists this clonotype with a few counts. J is TRBJ1-1 and V is TRBV4-3; D unresolved. Germline V gene lookup returns CDR1 LGHNA and CDR2 YSLEER. The V and J ends lost 2 bases and 5 bases respectively, with 15 bases between them. This CDR3 contains 15 residues. CDR3 in amino acids: CASSQHILRETEAFF. The CDR3 DNA follows: TGCGCCAGCAGCCAACATATCCTACGCGAGACTGAAGCTTTCTTT.

The genes are TRBV5-6 and TRBJ1-4; TRBD1 might be the D (5 bases). Germline V gene sequence: CDR1 SGHDT, CDR2 YYEEEE. The CDR3 consists of 18 residues. Trimming shortened V by 2 bases and J by 1 base, and 18 bases separated the two germline ends. The CDR3 reads CASSFRQGGGGTNEKLFF. CDR3 in DNA: TGTGCCAGCAGCTTCCGGCAGGGAGGCGGAGGAACTAATGAAAAACTGTTTTTT.

In its sample, this clonotype was seen a few times. V is TRBV11-2 and J is TRBJ1-2; D unresolved. Trimming removed 5 bases at V and 3 bases at J, with 10 bases between. Germline values: CDR1 SGHAT, CDR2 FQNNGV. The length of the CDR3 is 13 residues. CDR3 in DNA: TGTGCCAGCAGCCCTAGCCCAGACTATGGCTACACCTTC. This sequence encodes CASSPSPDYGYTF.

J is TRBJ1-5 and V is TRBV12-3 or TRBV12-4; D remains ambiguous. The CDR3 is made up of 12 amino acids. Trimming shortened V by 6 bases and J by 9 bases, and 12 bases separated the two germline ends. The CDR3: CASSRELRPQHF. For the CDR3, the DNA is TGTGCCAGCAGCCGAGAGCTTAGGCCCCAGCATTTT.

The J gene is TRBJ2-4, the V gene TRBV12-3 or TRBV12-4; the D gene could be TRBD1 or TRBD2 (6 bases each). Deletions cut 5 bases from V and 0 bases from J, with 17 bases between. The CDR3 runs 17 residues. CDR3 nucleotide sequence: TGTGCCAGCAGTGCCCTTGTGGGGGGCCCAGCCAAAAACATTCAGTACTTC. Amino acids: CASSALVGGPAKNIQYF.

In its sample, this clonotype was seen a few times. The chain carries TRBV20-1 and TRBJ1-6; TRBD1 is a possible D gene (6 bases). The length of the CDR3 is 13 residues. Trimming removed 3 bases from V and 9 bases from J, with 12 bases in between. Germline values: CDR1 DFQATT, CDR2 SNEGSKA (reference sequence). The CDR3 loop is CSASTGLISPLHF. CDR3 DNA sequence: TGCAGTGCTAGTACAGGGCTCATTTCACCCCTCCACTTT.

This chain uses TRBV12-3 or TRBV12-4 with TRBJ1-1, with D possibly being TRBD1 (5 bases). V was pared by 0 bases and J by 4 bases, with 9 bases between. This CDR3 spans 14 amino acids. DNA of the CDR3: TGTGCCAGCAGTTTAGCGTACAGGTTCACTGAAGCTTTCTTT. It translates to CASSLAYRFTEAFF.

This clonotype was observed a handful of times. The V gene is TRBV5-1, the J gene TRBJ2-1, with 9 bases that match TRBD2. Per germline, CDR1 SGHRS and CDR2 YFSETQ. The J segment lost 7 bases and the V segment lost 3 bases, leaving 8 bases of the junction unmatched. This CDR3 has 15 amino acids. CDR3 residues: CASSSQAGGGNEQFF. CDR3 nucleotides: TGCGCCAGCAGCTCCCAAGCGGGGGGTGGTAATGAGCAGTTCTTC.

V usage is TRBV7-3 and J usage is TRBJ1-1; 7 bases match TRBD1. The germline V gene has CDR1 SGHTA and CDR2 FQGTGA. The V gene end was trimmed by 4 bases and the J gene end by 8 bases; junction bases not matched to a gene: 7. The CDR3 is 13 residues long. This CDR3 reads CASSSAGQPEAFF. In DNA, the CDR3 is TGTGCCAGCAGCTCGGCGGGACAGCCCGAAGCTTTCTTT.

The rearrangement joins TRBV4-1 to TRBJ1-5; 9 nucleotides match TRBD1. V dropped 2 bases and J dropped 4; count of bases not matched to a gene: 12. The CDR3 is 18 residues long. Germline lookup yields CDR1 MGHRA and CDR2 YSYEKL. CDR3 residues: CASSQTPGQGGWNQPQHF. CDR3 nucleotides: TGCGCCAGCAGCCAAACCCCGGGACAGGGAGGGTGGAATCAGCCCCAGCATTTT.

The gene calls are TRBV12-3 or TRBV12-4 and TRBJ1-5, with D unclear. CDR3 size: 15 residues. Trimming pared 4 bases from V and 0 bases from J, leaving 10 bases between. The CDR3: CASSSTEYSNQPQHF. The CDR3, as DNA: TGTGCCAGCAGTTCTACAGAGTATAGCAATCAGCCCCAGCATTTT.

CDR3 protein: CSARPATASYEQYF. CDR3 DNA: TGCAGTGCTAGACCTGCGACGGCCTCCTACGAGCAGTACTTC. This chain links TRBV20-1 with TRBJ2-7; no clear D. This CDR3 comprises 14 residues. Germline lookup yields CDR1 DFQATT and CDR2 SNEGSKA (reference sequence). With 2 bases removed from V and 0 bases from J, the gap between germline ends came to 11 bases.

A few counts support this clonotype. The chain combines TRBV5-1 with TRBJ2-7; D is perhaps TRBD2 (5 bases). This CDR3 contains 15 residues. Between the trimmed V and J ends, which lost 2 bases and 3 bases, there was a span of 15 bases. In germline, CDR1 is SGHRS, CDR2 YFSETQ. This CDR3 reads CASSLAPEVNYEQYF. The CDR3 DNA reads TGCGCCAGCAGCTTAGCCCCGGAGGTTAACTACGAGCAGTACTTC.

This clonotype was detected only a few times. The V and J genes are TRBV10-3 and TRBJ1-5, with 8 bases that match TRBD1. Germline-derived CDR1 and CDR2 are ENHRY and SYGVKD. The J segment lost 0 bases and the V segment lost 0 bases, leaving 10 bases of the junction unmatched. CDR3 length equals 19 residues. CDR3 sequence (DNA): TGTGCCATCAGTGAGTCAGAGTTGCAGGGGGCCCTTAGCAATCAGCCCCAGCATTTT. Its translation is CAISESELQGALSNQPQHF.

The genes are TRBV3-1 and TRBJ2-3; unclear D gene. The CDR3 covers 15 residues. Germline values: CDR1 LGHDT, CDR2 YNNKEL (reference sequence). The ends were cut back, 4 bases at V and 0 bases at J, with 11 bases in the middle. The CDR3 DNA follows: TGTGCCAGCAGCCGTGACTCGTCTAGCACAGATACGCAGTATTTT. It codes for CASSRDSSSTDTQYF.